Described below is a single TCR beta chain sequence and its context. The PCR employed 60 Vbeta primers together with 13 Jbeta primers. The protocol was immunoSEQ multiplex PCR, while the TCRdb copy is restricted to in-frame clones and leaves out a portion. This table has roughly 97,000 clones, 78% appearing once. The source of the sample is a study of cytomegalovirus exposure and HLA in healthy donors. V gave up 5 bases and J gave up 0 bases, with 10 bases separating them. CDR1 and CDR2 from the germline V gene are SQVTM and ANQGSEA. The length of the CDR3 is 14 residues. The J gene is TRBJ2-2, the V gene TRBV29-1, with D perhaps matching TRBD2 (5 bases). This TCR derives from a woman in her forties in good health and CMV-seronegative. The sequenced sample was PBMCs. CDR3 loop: CSVLVASNTGELFF. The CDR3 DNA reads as TGCAGCGTTTTGGTAGCGTCGAACACCGGGGAGCTGTTTTTT.